This T cell receptor (beta chain) was captured in a study of identical twins. Germline-derived CDR1 and CDR2 are LNHNV and YYDKDF (reference sequence). CDR3 size: 16 residues. Trimming took 4 bases from V and 5 from J, leaving 18 bases between them. TCRdb called the 5' RACE reads again in MiXCR, with one record for every CDR3 protein. The profile shows 420,000 or so distinct CDR3 sequences, about a fifth of them singletons. What was sequenced was naive T cells sorted from blood. This receptor was obtained from a man aged 50 or older in good health. The chain is built from TRBV15 and TRBJ2-1; possibly TRBD2 for D (5 bases). The CDR3 spells CATSTLPRTADNEQFF. CDR3 nucleotide sequence: TGTGCCACCAGCACCCTCCCGAGGACTGCCGACAATGAGCAGTTCTTC.